This T cell receptor beta chain was captured by sequencing in a study of blood T cell repertoires in COVID-19 (dated by TCRdb to the early 2020s). For the wider study: Samples from collaborators originated in the United States, Italy and Spain and spanned both the acute and convalescent phases of COVID-19. The samples were drawn from the first 160 participants of the ongoing ImmuneRACE study and from 950 to 1,500 subjects provided by 6 global collaborators. Subjects who had been exposed to COVID-19, were actively infected with it, or had recovered from it provided the deeply sampled blood TCRbeta repertoires that made up the dataset. The repertoires were made available in a free public database intended to serve as a resource for research on the immune response to SARS-CoV-2. HLA class I and class II types, where available, came from metadata supplied by the sample provider rather than from assay-based typing. Sample metadata almost always included a de-identified subject ID, COVID-19 status, age in years and sex. The prospective study material was composed of cDNA or gDNA derived from T cells, B-cell-depleted T cells, or PBMCs. What the authors observed across the whole study: How much clinical and demographic metadata was included differed by source and by participant, and the metadata was provided uncurated.

The collaborating institutions used their own protocols to collect whole blood in K2EDTA tubes. For TCRbeta analysis, collaborators shipped samples as frozen whole blood, isolated PBMCs, or DNA extracted from either of those sample types. This clone has more than one count but fewer than ten. This receptor's antigen is unknown. Base qualities were left out, and no much larger clone turns up one base away. The CDR3 sequence holds 15 residues, the cysteine and phenylalanine included. Only the CDR3 part of the read is kept: 45 bases, read in frame from the first base. For CDR1 and CDR2, the germline V gene lists MGHRA and YSYEKL. V loses 3 bases, J loses 0 bases, and the germline ends lie 9 bases apart. The immunoSEQ Assay, a bias-controlled multiplex PCR, was used to amplify TCRbeta CDR3 regions from genomic DNA. Processing in the source paper ran as follows. Within the assay, amplification of reference gene primers was used to estimate how many nucleated cells each sample contained. To quantify the absolute abundance of each unique TCRbeta CDR3 rearrangement, sequence reads were collapsed and filtered. For each sample, productive Simpson clonality was calculated as the square root of Simpson's diversity index over productive rearrangements. The immuneACCESS repertoire file appears here via TCRdb, limited to in-frame rearrangements. These files lack a portion of the clones; in checked studies, under half of the deficit traces to unresolved V genes, and the cause of the others is not known. The DNA gave D and trimming, while V, J and clone size come from that table. For this sample the table gives 40,000 to 55,000 clones, of which around 84% were detected only once. The leading ten clones occupy roughly 2.5% of the sample.

The sample taken for sequencing was peripheral blood. The sequence came from a man between 45 and 60 years old with acute or convalescent COVID-19. The chain employs TRBV4-1 and TRBJ1-5, with the identity of the D gene unclear. The CDR3 reads as follows: CASSQNRDSNQPQHF. The sequenced DNA: TGCGCCAGCAGCCAGAACAGAGATAGCAATCAGCCCCAGCATTTT.